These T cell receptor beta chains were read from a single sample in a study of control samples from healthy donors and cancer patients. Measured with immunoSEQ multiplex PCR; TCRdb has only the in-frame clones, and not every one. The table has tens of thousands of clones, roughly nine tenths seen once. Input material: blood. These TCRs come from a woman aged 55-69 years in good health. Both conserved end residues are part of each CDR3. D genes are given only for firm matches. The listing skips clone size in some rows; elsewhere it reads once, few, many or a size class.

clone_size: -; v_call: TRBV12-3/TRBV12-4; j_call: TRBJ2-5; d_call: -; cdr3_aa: CASSPRVETQYF; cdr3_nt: TGTGCCAGCAGCCCGCGGGTGGAGACCCAGTACTTC
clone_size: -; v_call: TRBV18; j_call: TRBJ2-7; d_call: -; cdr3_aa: CASSPRTTFDEQYF; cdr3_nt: TGTGCCAGCTCACCCCGGACTACCTTCGACGAGCAGTACTTC
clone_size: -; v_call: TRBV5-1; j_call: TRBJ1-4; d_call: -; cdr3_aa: CASSLVGGENEKLFF; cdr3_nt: TGCGCCAGCAGCTTGGTGGGAGGGGAGAATGAAAAACTGTTTTTT
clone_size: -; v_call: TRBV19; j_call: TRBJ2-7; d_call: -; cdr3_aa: CASSRPAQRGRSSYEQYF; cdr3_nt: TGTGCCAGTAGTAGGCCCGCTCAACGGGGGAGGTCCTCCTACGAGCAGTACTTC
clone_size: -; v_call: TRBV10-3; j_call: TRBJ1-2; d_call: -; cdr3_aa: CATKRWADEEGTLGYTF; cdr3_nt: TGTGCCACCAAGCGGTGGGCGGACGAGGAGGGTACGCTTGGCTACACCTTC
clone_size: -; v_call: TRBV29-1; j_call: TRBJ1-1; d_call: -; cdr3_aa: CSGLTINTEAFF; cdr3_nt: TGCAGCGGATTGACAATTAACACTGAAGCTTTCTTT
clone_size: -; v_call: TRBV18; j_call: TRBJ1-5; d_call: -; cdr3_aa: CASSPNRADNQPQHF; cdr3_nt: TGTGCCAGCTCACCAAACAGGGCTGACAATCAGCCCCAGCATTTT
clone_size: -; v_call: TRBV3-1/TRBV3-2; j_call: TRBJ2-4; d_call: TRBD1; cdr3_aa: CASSQGRDRINIQYF; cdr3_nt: TGTGCCAGCAGCCAAGGCCGGGACAGAATAAACATTCAGTACTTC
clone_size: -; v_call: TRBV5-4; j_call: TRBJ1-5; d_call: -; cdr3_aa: CASSLNLRGGNQPQHF; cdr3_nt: TGTGCCAGCAGCTTAAATCTCAGGGGCGGCAATCAGCCCCAGCATTTT
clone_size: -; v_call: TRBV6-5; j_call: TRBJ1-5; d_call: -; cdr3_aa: CASSRTSTGNQPQHF; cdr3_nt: TGTGCCAGCAGTCGAACATCGACGGGCAATCAGCCCCAGCATTTT
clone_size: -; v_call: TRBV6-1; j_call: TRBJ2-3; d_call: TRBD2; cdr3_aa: CASSDRLAGSTDTQYF; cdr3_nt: TGTGCCAGCAGTGACCGACTAGCGGGATCCACAGATACGCAGTATTTT
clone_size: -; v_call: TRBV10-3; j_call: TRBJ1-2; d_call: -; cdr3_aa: CAISRERADYGYTF; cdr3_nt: TGTGCCATCAGTAGAGAACGGGCCGACTATGGCTACACCTTC
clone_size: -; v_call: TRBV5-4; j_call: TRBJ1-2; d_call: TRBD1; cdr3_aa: CASSQGTGANYGYTF; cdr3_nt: TGTGCCAGCAGTCAAGGGACAGGGGCTAACTATGGCTACACCTTC
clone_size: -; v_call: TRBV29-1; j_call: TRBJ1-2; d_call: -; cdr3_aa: CSVGQVDYGYTF; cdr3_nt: TGCAGCGTTGGACAGGTAGACTATGGCTACACCTTC
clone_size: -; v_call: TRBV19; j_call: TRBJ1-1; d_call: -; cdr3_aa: CASSSGALNTEAFF; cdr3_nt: TGTGCCAGTAGTAGTGGGGCCCTGAACACTGAAGCTTTCTTT
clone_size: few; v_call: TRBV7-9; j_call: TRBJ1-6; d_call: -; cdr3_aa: CASKGGGSYNSPLHF; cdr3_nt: TGTGCCAGCAAGGGGGGCGGAAGCTATAATTCACCCCTCCACTTT
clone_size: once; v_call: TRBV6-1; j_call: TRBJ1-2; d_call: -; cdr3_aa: CASSEGWGDYGYTF; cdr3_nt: TGTGCCAGCAGTGAGGGGTGGGGGGACTATGGCTACACCTTC
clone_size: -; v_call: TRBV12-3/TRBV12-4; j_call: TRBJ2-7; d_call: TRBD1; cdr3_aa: CASSKGTVEQYF; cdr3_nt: TGTGCCAGCAGCAAAGGGACAGTCGAGCAGTACTTC
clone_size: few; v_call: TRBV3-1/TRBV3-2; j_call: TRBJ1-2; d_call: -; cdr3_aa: CASSQGVVSYGYTF; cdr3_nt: TGTGCCAGCAGCCAAGGCGTAGTTTCTTATGGCTACACCTTC
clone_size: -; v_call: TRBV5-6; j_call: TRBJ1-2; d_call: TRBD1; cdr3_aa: CASSFGQGGYGYTF; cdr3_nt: TGTGCCAGCAGCTTCGGACAGGGGGGCTATGGCTACACCTTC
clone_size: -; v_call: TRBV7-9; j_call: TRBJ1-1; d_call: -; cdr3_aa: CASSLYGPGAFF; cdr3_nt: TGTGCCAGCAGCTTGTATGGCCCAGGAGCTTTCTTT
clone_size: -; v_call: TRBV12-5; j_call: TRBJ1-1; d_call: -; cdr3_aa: CASGTGWTEAFF; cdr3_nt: TGTGCTAGTGGGACTGGATGGACTGAAGCTTTCTTT
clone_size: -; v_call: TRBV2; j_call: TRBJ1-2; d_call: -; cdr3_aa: CASTLSEGLYGYTF; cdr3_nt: TGTGCCAGCACCCTCAGTGAAGGGCTCTATGGCTACACCTTC
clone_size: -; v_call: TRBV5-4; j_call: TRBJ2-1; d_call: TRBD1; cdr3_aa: CASSPPPGGGNEQFF; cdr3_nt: TGTGCCAGCAGTCCCCCTCCAGGGGGCGGGAATGAGCAGTTCTTC
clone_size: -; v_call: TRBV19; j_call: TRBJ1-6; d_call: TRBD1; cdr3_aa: CASKESFRTGYLAPLHF; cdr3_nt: TGTGCCAGTAAAGAGTCCTTCAGGACAGGGTATCTGGCACCCCTCCACTTT
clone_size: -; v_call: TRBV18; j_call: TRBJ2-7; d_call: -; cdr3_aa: CASSSPQVAEQYF; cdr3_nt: TGTGCCAGCTCATCTCCACAGGTAGCCGAGCAGTACTTC
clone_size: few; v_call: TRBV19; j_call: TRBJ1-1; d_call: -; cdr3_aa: CASSQTGNGGTEAFF; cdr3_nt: TGTGCCAGTTCTCAAACGGGCAATGGCGGCACTGAAGCTTTCTTT
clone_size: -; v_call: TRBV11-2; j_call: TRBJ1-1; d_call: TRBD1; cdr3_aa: CASRRPGQGAWNTEAFF; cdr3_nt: TGTGCCAGCAGGAGACCGGGACAGGGAGCATGGAACACTGAAGCTTTCTTT